The clone carrying this T cell receptor (beta chain) was observed many times. This sample stems from a study of breast tumors, draining lymph nodes, adjacent tissues. Trimming stripped 5 bases from V and 9 bases from J, with 14 bases between. This CDR3 is built from 13 residues. Germline V CDR1 and CDR2: SGHTA, FQGNSA. MiXCR was run by TCRdb on the multiplex PCR reads, yielding one entry per CDR3 protein. The sample contains about 20,000 distinct CDR3 sequences, 50% of which appear only once. This TCR derives from a female donor with breast cancer. Some clones in this sample may be carry-over from other donors' samples. This chain links TRBV7-2 with TRBJ2-1; maybe TRBD2 (5 bases). Sequenced sample: breast tumor tissue. DNA for the CDR3: TGTGCCAGCAGCGTTTTCCTAGCTTTTGAGCAGTTCTTC. Amino acid sequence: CASSVFLAFEQFF.